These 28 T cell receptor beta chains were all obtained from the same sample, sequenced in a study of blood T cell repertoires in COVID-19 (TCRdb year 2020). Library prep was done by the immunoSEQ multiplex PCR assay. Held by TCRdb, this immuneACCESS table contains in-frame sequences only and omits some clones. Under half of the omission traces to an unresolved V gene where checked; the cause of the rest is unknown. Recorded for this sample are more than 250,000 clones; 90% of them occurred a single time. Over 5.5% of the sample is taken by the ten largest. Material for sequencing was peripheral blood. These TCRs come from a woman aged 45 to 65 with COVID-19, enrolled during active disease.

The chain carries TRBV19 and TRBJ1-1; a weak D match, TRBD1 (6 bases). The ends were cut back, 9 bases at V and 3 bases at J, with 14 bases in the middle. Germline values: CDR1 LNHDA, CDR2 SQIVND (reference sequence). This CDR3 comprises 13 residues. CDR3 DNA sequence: TGTGCCAGCGGCAGGGGCTCGGACACTGAAGCTTTCTTT. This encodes CASGRGSDTEAFF.

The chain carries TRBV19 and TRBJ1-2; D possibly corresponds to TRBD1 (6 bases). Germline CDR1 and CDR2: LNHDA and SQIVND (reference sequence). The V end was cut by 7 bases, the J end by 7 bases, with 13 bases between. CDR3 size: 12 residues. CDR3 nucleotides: TGTGCCAGTACAGAGGGCAGGGGTGGCTACACCTTC. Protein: CASTEGRGGYTF. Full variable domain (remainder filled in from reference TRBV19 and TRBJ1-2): DGGITQSPKYLFRKEGQNVTLSCEQNLNHDAMYWYRQDPGQGLRLIYYSQIVNDFQKGDIAEGYSVSREKKESFPLTVTSAQKNPTAFYLCASTEGRGGYTFGSGTRLTVV.

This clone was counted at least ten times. In DNA form, the CDR3 reads TGTGCCAGCAGCCAATCACCAGGGATCTCTGAAGCTTTCTTT. It specifies CASSQSPGISEAFF. This sequence joins TRBV3-1 (or the pseudogene TRBV3-2) and TRBJ1-1, with a possible D match to TRBD1 (5 bases). The ends were cut back, 2 bases at V and 6 bases at J, with 13 bases in the middle. The germline V gene has CDR1 LGHDT and CDR2 YNNKEL (reference sequence). This CDR3 is built from 14 residues.

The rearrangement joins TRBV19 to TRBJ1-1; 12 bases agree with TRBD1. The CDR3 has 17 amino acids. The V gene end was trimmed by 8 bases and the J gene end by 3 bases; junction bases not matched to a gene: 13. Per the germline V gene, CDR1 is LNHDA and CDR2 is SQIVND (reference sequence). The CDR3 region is CASSRLPGQGADTEAFF. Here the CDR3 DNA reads TGTGCCAGTTCCCGTCTCCCGGGACAGGGGGCCGACACTGAAGCTTTCTTT. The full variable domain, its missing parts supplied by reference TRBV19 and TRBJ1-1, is DGGITQSPKYLFRKEGQNVTLSCEQNLNHDAMYWYRQDPGQGLRLIYYSQIVNDFQKGDIAEGYSVSREKKESFPLTVTSAQKNPTAFYLCASSRLPGQGADTEAFFGQGTRLTVV.

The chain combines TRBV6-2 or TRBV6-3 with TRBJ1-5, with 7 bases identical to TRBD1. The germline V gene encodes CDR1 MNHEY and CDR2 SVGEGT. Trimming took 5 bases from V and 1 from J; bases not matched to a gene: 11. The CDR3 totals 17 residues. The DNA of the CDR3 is TGTGCCAGCAGTAAACCCAACAGGGGACGCAGCAATCAGCCCCAGCATTTT. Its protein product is CASSKPNRGRSNQPQHF.

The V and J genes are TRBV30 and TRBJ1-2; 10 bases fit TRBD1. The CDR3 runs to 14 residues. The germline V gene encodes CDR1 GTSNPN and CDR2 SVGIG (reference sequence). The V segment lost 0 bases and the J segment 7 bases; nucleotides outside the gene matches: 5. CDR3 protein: CAWSVRTGGSGYTF. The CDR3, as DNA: TGTGCCTGGAGTGTACGGACAGGGGGGTCTGGCTACACCTTC.

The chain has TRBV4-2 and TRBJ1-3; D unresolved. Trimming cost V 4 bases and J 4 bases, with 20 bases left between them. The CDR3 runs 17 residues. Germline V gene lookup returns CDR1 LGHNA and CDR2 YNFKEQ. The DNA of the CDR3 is TGTGCCAGCAGCCCGACAATCAACGCATTACGGGGAAACACCATATATTTT. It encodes CASSPTINALRGNTIYF.

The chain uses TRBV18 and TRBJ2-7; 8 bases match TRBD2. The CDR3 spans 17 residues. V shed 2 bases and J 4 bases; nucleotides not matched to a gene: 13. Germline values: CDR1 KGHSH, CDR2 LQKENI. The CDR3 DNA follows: TGTGCCAGCTCACCATTCCCCGTGGTAGCGGGGCCGTACGAGCAGTACTTC. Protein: CASSPFPVVAGPYEQYF.

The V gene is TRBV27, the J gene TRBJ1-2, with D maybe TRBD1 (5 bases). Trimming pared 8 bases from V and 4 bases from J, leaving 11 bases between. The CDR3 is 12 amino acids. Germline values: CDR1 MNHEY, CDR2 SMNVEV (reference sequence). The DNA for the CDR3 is TGTGCCAGCGCAACAGGTAGCTATGGCTACACCTTC. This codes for CASATGSYGYTF.

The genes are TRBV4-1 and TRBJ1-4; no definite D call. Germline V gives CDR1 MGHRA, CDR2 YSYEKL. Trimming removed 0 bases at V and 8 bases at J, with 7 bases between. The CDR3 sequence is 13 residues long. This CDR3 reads CASSQDSLEKLFF. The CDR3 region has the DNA TGCGCCAGCAGCCAAGACAGTCTCGAAAAACTGTTTTTT.

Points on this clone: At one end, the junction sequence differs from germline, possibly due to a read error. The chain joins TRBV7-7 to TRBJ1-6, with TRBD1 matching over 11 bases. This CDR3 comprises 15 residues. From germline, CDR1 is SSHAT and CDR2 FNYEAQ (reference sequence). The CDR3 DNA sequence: TGTGCTAGCAGCTCCGGGACAGGGGGTAATTCACCCCTCCACTTT. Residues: CASSSGTGGNSPLHF.

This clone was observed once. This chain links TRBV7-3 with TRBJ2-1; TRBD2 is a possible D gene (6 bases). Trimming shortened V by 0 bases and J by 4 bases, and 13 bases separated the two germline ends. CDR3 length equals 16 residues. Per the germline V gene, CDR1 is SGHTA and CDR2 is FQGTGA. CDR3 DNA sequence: TGTGCCAGCAGCTTAACCCACGGGACTCCTTACAATGAGCAGTTCTTC. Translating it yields CASSLTHGTPYNEQFF. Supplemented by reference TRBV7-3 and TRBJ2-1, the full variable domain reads GAGVSQTPSNKVTEKGKYVELRCDPISGHTALYWYRQSLGQGPEFLIYFQGTGAADDSGLPNDRFFAVRPEGSVSTLKIQRTERGDSAVYLCASSLTHGTPYNEQFFGPGTRLTVL.

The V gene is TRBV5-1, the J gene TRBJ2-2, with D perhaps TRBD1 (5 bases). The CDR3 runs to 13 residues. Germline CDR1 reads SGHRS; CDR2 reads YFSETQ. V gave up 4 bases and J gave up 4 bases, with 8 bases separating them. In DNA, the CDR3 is TGCGCCAGCAGCGACAGCCGCACCGGGGAGCTGTTTTTT. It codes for CASSDSRTGELFF.

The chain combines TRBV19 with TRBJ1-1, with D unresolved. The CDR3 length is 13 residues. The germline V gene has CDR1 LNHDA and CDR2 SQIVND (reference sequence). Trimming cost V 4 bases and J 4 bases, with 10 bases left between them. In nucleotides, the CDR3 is TGTGCCAGTAGTACTAATACCGGCACTGAAGCTTTCTTT. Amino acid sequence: CASSTNTGTEAFF.

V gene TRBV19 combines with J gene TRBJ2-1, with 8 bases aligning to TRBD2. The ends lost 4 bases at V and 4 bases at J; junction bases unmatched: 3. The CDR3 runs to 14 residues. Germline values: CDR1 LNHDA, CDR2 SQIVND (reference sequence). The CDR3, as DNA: TGTGCCAGTAGTACAGGACTAGCTTACAATGAGCAGTTCTTC. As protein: CASSTGLAYNEQFF.

The CDR3 protein is CASSQDRQGAIYEQYF. The CDR3 bases are TGCGCCAGCAGCCAAGATCGGCAGGGGGCAATCTACGAGCAGTACTTC. V is TRBV4-1 and J is TRBJ2-7; 8 bases map to TRBD1. The length of the CDR3 is 16 residues. The V gene end was trimmed by 0 bases and the J gene end by 3 bases; junction bases not matched to a gene: 7. The germline V gene encodes CDR1 MGHRA and CDR2 YSYEKL.

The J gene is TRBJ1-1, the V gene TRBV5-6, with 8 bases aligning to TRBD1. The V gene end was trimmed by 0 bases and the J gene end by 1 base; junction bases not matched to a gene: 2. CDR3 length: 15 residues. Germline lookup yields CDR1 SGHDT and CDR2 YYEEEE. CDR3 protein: CASSLAGTGNTEAFF. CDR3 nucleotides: TGTGCCAGCAGCTTGGCCGGGACAGGGAACACTGAAGCTTTCTTT.

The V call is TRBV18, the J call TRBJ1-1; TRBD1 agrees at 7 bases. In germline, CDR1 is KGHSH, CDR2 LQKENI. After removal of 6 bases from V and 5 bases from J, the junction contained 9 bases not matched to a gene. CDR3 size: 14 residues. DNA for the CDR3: TGTGCCAGCTCCCGAAGAGGGGGCCCAACTGAAGCTTTCTTT. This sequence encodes CASSRRGGPTEAFF. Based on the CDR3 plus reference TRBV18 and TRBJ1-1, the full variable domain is NAGVMQNPRHLVRRRGQEARLRCSPMKGHSHVYWYRQLPEEGLKFMVYLQKENIIDESGMPKERFSAEFPKEGPSILRIQQVVRGDSAAYFCASSRRGGPTEAFFGQGTRLTVV.

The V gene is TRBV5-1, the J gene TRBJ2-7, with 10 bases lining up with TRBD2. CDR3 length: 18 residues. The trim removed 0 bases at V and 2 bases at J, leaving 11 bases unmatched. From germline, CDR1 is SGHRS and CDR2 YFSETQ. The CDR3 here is CASSLDLAGVRRAYEQYF. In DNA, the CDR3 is TGCGCCAGCAGCTTGGACCTAGCGGGAGTGCGACGGGCCTACGAGCAGTACTTC.

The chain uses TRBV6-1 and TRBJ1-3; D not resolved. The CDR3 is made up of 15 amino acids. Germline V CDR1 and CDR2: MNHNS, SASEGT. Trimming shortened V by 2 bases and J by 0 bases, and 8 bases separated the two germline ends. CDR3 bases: TGTGCCAGCAGTGAATACAGCTACTCTGGAAACACCATATATTTT. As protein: CASSEYSYSGNTIYF.

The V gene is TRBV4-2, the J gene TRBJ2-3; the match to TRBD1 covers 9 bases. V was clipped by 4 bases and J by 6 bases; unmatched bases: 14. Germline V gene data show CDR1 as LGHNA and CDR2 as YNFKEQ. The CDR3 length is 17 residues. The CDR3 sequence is CASSLRGGQGFSDTQYF. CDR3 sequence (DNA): TGTGCCAGCAGCCTAAGGGGGGGACAGGGTTTTTCCGATACGCAGTATTTT.

CDR3: CATSDPAPDTRFRYNEQFF. As DNA, the CDR3 is TGTGCCACCAGTGATCCGGCCCCGGACACGCGCTTTAGGTACAATGAGCAGTTCTTC. This chain links TRBV24-1 with TRBJ2-1; possibly TRBD1 for D (5 bases). Looked up from germline, CDR1 is KGHDR and CDR2 is SFDVKD. The CDR3 loop spans 19 amino acids. Deletions cut 3 bases from V and 4 bases from J, with 24 bases between.

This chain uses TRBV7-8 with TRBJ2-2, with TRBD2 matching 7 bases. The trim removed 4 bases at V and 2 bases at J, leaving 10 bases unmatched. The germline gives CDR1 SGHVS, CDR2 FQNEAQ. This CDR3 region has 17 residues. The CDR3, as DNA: TGTGCCAGCAGCTCGCCGGAAAGCGGGATAAACACCGGGGAGCTGTTTTTT. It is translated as CASSSPESGINTGELFF.

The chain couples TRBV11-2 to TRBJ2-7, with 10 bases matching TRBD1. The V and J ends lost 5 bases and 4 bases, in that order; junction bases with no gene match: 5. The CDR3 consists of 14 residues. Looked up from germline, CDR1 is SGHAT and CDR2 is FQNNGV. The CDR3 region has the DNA TGTGCCAGCAGCCTCGACAGGGGGCAATACGAGCAGTACTTC. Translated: CASSLDRGQYEQYF.

CDR3 sequence reads: CASSTSEGRTGNTIYF. CDR3 nucleotide sequence: TGTGCCAGTAGTACGTCGGAGGGGCGAACTGGAAACACCATATATTTT. V usage is TRBV19 and J usage is TRBJ1-3; a weak D match, TRBD1 (5 bases). The CDR3 runs to 16 residues. V lost 4 bases, J lost 2 bases, and 15 bases lay in between. The V gene's germline CDR1 is LNHDA and CDR2 SQIVND (reference sequence).

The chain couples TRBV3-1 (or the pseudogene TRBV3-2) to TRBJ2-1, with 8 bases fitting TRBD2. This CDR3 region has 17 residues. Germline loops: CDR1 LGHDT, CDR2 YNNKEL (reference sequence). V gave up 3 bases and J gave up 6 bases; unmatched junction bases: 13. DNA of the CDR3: TGTGCCAGCAGCCATCAGGGCGGGCTAGCGGGTATCAATGAGCAGTTCTTC. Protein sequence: CASSHQGGLAGINEQFF.

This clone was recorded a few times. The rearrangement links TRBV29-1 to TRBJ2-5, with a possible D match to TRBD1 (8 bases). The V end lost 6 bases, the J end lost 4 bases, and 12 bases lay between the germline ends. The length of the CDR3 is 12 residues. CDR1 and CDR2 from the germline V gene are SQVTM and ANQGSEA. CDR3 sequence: CSVTGGGETQYF. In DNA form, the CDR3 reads TGCAGCGTAACAGGGGGGGGAGAGACCCAGTACTTC.

DNA for the CDR3: TGTGCCAGCAGCTTAGCCCCAACTAGCGGGAGGGCCCCGTACTTC. Its translation is CASSLAPTSGRAPYF. The rearrangement uses TRBV7-6 and TRBJ2-5; 13 bases map to TRBD2. After removal of 0 bases from V and 13 bases from J, the junction contained 8 bases not matched to a gene. The CDR3 spans 15 residues. CDR1 is SGHVS, CDR2 FNYEAQ, per germline.